Described below is a single T cell receptor (beta chain) sequence and its context. Its antigen is still unknown. Within one base of it there is no much larger clone, and no base qualities were kept. TCRbeta CDR3 regions were amplified from genomic DNA using the immunoSEQ Assay, a bias-controlled multiplex PCR. The study's processing was this. The number of nucleated cells in each sample was estimated by amplification of reference gene primers within the assay. To quantify the absolute abundance of each unique TCRbeta CDR3 rearrangement, sequence reads were collapsed and filtered. For each sample, productive Simpson clonality was calculated by taking the square root of Simpson's diversity index across productive rearrangements. In TCRdb, the immuneACCESS table is reduced to in-frame sequences with V and J assigned. These tables do not hold every clone; where another copy was compared, an unresolved V gene accounts for under half, and the others remain unexplained. Clone size and V and J calls were adopted from that table, with D and trimming inferred from the DNA. This sample holds around 400,000 clones; roughly 89% were observed only once. Of the sample, 1.7% is held by the ten largest clones.

Participants in the prospective study were enrolled through a virtual design, were aged roughly 18 to 95 years, and lived in roughly 26 United States geographic areas. Cohort assignment in the prospective study relied on participant-reported clinical history from a screening survey and a study questionnaire. ImmuneRACE Cohort 3 recovered participants were defined by two consecutive negative NP/OP PCR tests, healthcare professional clearance, or symptom resolution. In the prospective study, whole blood, serum and a nasopharyngeal or oropharyngeal swab were collected from each participant by mobile phlebotomists. Over an approximately two-month period, participants in the prospective study had the option of providing additional blood draws and questionnaires. Prospective study blood samples were shipped either frozen or at room temperature before DNA extraction. Trimming removed 6 bases from V and 4 bases from J, leaving 10 bases between the germline ends. Taken from the germline V gene, the CDR1 and CDR2 loops are SNHLY and FYNNEI. There are 13 amino acids in the CDR3, from cysteine to phenylalanine inclusive. Only CDR3 DNA is held: 39 bases, read in frame from base 1.

The sample originates from a study of blood T cell repertoires in COVID-19 (dated by TCRdb to the early 2020s). Looking at the study overall: Collaborator samples came from the United States, Italy and Spain and covered acute and convalescent phases of COVID-19. The material from the prospective study consisted of cDNA or gDNA derived from T cells, B-cell-depleted T cells, or PBMCs. Deeply sampled blood TCRbeta repertoires from subjects exposed to, actively infected with, or recovered from COVID-19 were included in the dataset. A freely available public database, intended as a resource for researchers studying the immune response to SARS-CoV-2, is where the repertoires were released. Samples were obtained from the ongoing ImmuneRACE study (first 160 participants) and from some 1,300 subjects provided by 6 global collaborators. Sample metadata almost always included a de-identified subject ID, COVID-19 status, age in years and sex. HLA class I and class II types, where available, came from metadata supplied by the sample provider rather than from assay-based typing. Study-wide conclusions, independent of this receptor: How much clinical and demographic metadata was included differed by source and by participant, and the metadata was provided uncurated.

The sequenced material came from PBMCs or T cells enriched from blood (not recorded which). The sequence was collected from a woman aged 25 to 39 who had recovered from COVID-19. Recombination joined TRBV2 with TRBJ1-5; the D gene is perhaps TRBD1, from 5 matching bases. Here the CDR3 is given as CASRADRNQPQHF. DNA sequence: TGTGCCAGCAGAGCTGACAGAAATCAGCCCCAGCATTTT.